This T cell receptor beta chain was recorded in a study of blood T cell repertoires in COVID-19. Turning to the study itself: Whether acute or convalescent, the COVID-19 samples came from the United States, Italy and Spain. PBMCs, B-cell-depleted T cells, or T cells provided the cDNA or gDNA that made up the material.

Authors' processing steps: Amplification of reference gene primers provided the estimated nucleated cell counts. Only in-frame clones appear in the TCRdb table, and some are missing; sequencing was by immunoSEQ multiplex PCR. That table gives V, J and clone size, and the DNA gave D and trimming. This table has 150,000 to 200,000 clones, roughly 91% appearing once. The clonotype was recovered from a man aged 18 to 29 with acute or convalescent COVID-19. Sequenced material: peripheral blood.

In DNA form, the CDR3 reads TGTGCCAGCAGTGAAGATGACAGGGGGAAAGTCAAAAACATTCAGTACTTC. Translated: CASSEDDRGKVKNIQYF. This chain uses TRBV6-1 with TRBJ2-4; TRBD1 agrees at 9 bases. The V segment lost 1 base and the J segment 3 bases; nucleotides outside the gene matches: 7. From germline, CDR1 is MNHNS and CDR2 SASEGT. The CDR3 loop spans 17 amino acids.